Sequencing of this T cell receptor (beta chain) was carried out in a study of radiation and T cells in renal cell carcinoma. Study conclusions and caveats: Top tumor clonotypes rose in blood 2 weeks post-radiation, then contracted.

Germline V gene lookup returns CDR1 SGHRS and CDR2 YFSETQ. The CDR3 is 15 amino acids. Trimming took off 0 bases at V and 4 bases at J, with 13 bases between the two ends. The table came from immunoSEQ multiplex PCR; TCRdb's copy has only in-frame clones and leaves some out. This table holds around 180,000 clones, about 88% found once. Time point defined: blood 4 weeks post-SBRT, at nephrectomy. Treatment noted: 15 Gy SBRT to primary tumor, nephrectomy 4 weeks later. Nephrectomy followed 15 Gy stereotactic body radiation by 4 weeks. The tumor was a clear cell renal cell carcinoma. As to this clone: The target antigen is unknown.

The chain joins TRBV5-1 to TRBJ1-2, with D unclear. The clonotype was recovered from a woman aged 45-65 years with renal cell carcinoma. Sequenced here: blood, sampled from a patient whose treatment included radiotherapy and nephrectomy. In DNA, the CDR3 is TGCGCCAGCAGCTTGGAAAGGCAGAAGCGCTATGGCTACACCTTC. It translates to CASSLERQKRYGYTF.